Listed below are T cell receptor beta chains from one sample, sequenced in a study of blood T cells in healthy people across ages. From the 5' RACE reads, TCRdb called clonotypes with MiXCR, one entry per CDR3 protein. The sample contains about 780,000 distinct CDR3 sequences, 35% to 60% of which appear only once. The sample was blood. The receptors here all came from an elderly man in good health. Each CDR3 is given with its conserved first and last residue. Each record gives: CDR3 length, J gene, V gene, D gene, clone size, CDR3 protein, CDR3 DNA. The D gene is left open where the match is weak. Only part of the rows carry a size: once, few, many, or a class if the clone is expanded.

cdr3_length: 16; j_call: TRBJ1-4; v_call: TRBV12-3/TRBV12-4; d_call: TRBD1; clone_size: few; cdr3_aa: CASSSGQGPSNEKLFF; cdr3_nt: TGTGCCAGCAGTTCCGGACAGGGCCCCTCTAATGAAAAACTGTTTTTT
cdr3_length: 15; j_call: TRBJ1-1; v_call: TRBV11-3; d_call: TRBD1; clone_size: few; cdr3_aa: CASSLAGGPRTEAFF; cdr3_nt: TGTGCCAGCAGCTTAGCAGGGGGCCCTAGGACTGAAGCTTTCTTT
cdr3_length: 13; j_call: TRBJ1-6; v_call: TRBV11-1; d_call: .; clone_size: .; cdr3_aa: CASSFESSSPLHF; cdr3_nt: TGTGCCAGCAGCTTTGAGTCGTCTTCACCCCTCCACTTT
cdr3_length: 13; j_call: TRBJ2-5; v_call: TRBV20-1; d_call: .; clone_size: .; cdr3_aa: CSAKRRYQETQYF; cdr3_nt: TGCAGTGCCAAGAGGCGGTACCAAGAGACCCAGTACTTC
cdr3_length: 14; j_call: TRBJ1-4; v_call: TRBV16; d_call: .; clone_size: .; cdr3_aa: CASRPDWRSGKLFF; cdr3_nt: TGTGCCAGCCGCCCGGACTGGAGAAGTGGAAAACTGTTTTTT
cdr3_length: 14; j_call: TRBJ1-5; v_call: TRBV25-1; d_call: .; clone_size: .; cdr3_aa: CASSRGKGDQPQHF; cdr3_nt: TGTGCCAGCAGTCGGGGGAAGGGTGATCAGCCCCAGCATTTT
cdr3_length: 15; j_call: TRBJ1-2; v_call: TRBV11-2; d_call: .; clone_size: .; cdr3_aa: CASSSGQAANYGHTF; cdr3_nt: TGTGCCAGCAGCTCCGGGCAGGCCGCTAACTATGGCCACACCTTC
cdr3_length: 15; j_call: TRBJ2-7; v_call: TRBV6-5; d_call: .; clone_size: few; cdr3_aa: CASSYRAGFRLEQYF; cdr3_nt: TGTGCCAGCAGTTACAGGGCAGGGTTTCGCCTCGAGCAGTACTTC
cdr3_length: 15; j_call: TRBJ2-1; v_call: TRBV10-3; d_call: TRBD2; clone_size: .; cdr3_aa: CAISTTGTSGGEQFF; cdr3_nt: TGTGCCATCAGCACTACCGGGACTAGCGGCGGCGAGCAGTTCTTC
cdr3_length: 18; j_call: TRBJ2-3; v_call: TRBV10-1; d_call: TRBD1; clone_size: .; cdr3_aa: CASSEPRDRGQPTDTQYF; cdr3_nt: TGCGCCAGCAGTGAGCCCCGGGACAGGGGGCAACCCACAGATACGCAGTATTTT
cdr3_length: 14; j_call: TRBJ2-1; v_call: TRBV9; d_call: .; clone_size: .; cdr3_aa: CASSPGVAANEQFF; cdr3_nt: TGTGCCAGTAGTCCGGGGGTTGCGGCCAATGAGCAGTTCTTC